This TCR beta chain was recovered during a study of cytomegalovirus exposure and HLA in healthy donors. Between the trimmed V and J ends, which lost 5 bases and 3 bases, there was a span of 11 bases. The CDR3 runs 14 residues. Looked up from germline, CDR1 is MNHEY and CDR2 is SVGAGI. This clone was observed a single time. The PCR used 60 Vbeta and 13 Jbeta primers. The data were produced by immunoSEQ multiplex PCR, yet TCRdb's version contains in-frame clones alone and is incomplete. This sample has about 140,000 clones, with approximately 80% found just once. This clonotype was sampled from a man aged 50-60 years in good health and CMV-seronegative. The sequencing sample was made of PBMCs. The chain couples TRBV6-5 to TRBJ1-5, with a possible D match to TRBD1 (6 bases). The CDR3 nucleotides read TGTGCCAGCAGTCCCCAGGGGAACAATCAGCCCCAGCATTTT. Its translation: CASSPQGNNQPQHF.